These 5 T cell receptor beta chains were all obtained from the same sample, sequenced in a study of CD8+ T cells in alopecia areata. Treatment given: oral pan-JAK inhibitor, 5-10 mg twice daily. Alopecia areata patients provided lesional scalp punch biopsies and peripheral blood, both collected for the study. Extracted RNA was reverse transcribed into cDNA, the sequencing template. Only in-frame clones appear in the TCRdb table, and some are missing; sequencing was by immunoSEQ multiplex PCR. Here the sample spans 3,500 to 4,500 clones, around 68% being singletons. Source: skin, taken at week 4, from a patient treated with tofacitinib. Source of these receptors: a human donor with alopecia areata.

CDR3 loop: CSAAPWENTGELFF. The CDR3 region has the DNA TGCAGCGCAGCGCCATGGGAAAACACCGGGGAGCTGTTTTTT. The chain couples TRBV29-1 to TRBJ2-2, with D hard to call. V shed 7 bases and J shed 2 bases, with 14 bases lying between them. In germline, CDR1 is SQVTM, CDR2 ANQGSEA. This CDR3 has 14 residues.

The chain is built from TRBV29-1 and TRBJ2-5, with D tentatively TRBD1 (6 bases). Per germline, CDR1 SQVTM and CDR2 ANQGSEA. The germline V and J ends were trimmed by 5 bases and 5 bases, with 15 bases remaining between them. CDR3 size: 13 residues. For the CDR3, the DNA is TGCAGCGTTCTTTCAGGGGTTGTCGAGACCCAGTACTTC. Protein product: CSVLSGVVETQYF. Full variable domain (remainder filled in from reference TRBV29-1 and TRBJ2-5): SAVISQKPSRDICQRGTSLTIQCQVDSQVTMMFWYRQQPGQSLTLIATANQGSEATYESGFVIDKFPISRPNLTFSTLTVSNMSPEDSSIYLCSVLSGVVETQYFGPGTRLLVL.

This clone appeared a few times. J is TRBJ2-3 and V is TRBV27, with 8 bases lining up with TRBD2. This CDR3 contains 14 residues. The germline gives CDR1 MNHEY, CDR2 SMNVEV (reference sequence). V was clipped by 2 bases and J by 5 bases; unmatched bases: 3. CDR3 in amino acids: CASSLGGRIDTQYF. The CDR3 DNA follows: TGTGCCAGCAGTTTAGGCGGGAGGATAGATACGCAGTATTTT.

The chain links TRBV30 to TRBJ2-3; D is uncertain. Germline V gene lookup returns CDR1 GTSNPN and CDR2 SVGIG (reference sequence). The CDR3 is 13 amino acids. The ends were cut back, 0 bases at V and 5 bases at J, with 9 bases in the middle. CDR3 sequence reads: CAWSVPALDTQYF. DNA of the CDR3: TGTGCCTGGAGTGTACCTGCACTAGATACGCAGTATTTT.

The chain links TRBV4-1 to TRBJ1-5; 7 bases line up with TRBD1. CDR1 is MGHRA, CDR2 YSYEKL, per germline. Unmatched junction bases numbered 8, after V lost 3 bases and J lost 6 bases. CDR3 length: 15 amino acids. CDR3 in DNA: TGCGCCAGCAGCCAGGCCGACAGGGTATCTCAGCCCCAGCATTTT. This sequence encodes CASSQADRVSQPQHF.